Given below is one T cell receptor (beta chain) in context. Its specificity is unknown. The data were obtained in a study of somatic mutations in cytotoxic T cells in rheumatoid arthritis. Notes on the study in general: Rheumatoid arthritis patients showed CD8+ clonality increasing with age, unlike healthy controls. Antigens recognized by the expanded CD8+ clones were unknown.

TCRdb's table, derived via immunoSEQ multiplex PCR, lists solely in-frame clones and lacks some. Here the sample spans roughly 3,900 clones, approximately 93% being singletons. The clonotype comes from a woman aged 55-69 years with rheumatoid arthritis. Sequencing used CD8+ T cells sorted from blood.

CDR3 amino acids: CASSIFWGTGTEAFF. CDR3 coding DNA: TGTGCCAGTAGTATTTTTTGGGGAACGGGAACTGAAGCTTTCTTT. V gene TRBV19 combines with J gene TRBJ1-1; D is uncertain. V was clipped by 3 bases and J by 5 bases, with 16 bases between them. The CDR3 totals 15 residues. Germline V gene data show CDR1 as LNHDA and CDR2 as SQIVND (reference sequence).